What follows are 22 T cell receptor beta chains derived from one specimen sequenced in a study of blood T cell repertoires in COVID-19. The table came from immunoSEQ multiplex PCR; TCRdb's copy has only in-frame clones and leaves some out. This repertoire shows about 180,000 clones, roughly nine tenths found once; its top ten account for around 1.9%. The specimen sequenced was peripheral blood. The receptors were sampled from a man aged 18 to 29 who had recovered from COVID-19.

The chain carries TRBV5-1 and TRBJ2-7, with D perhaps matching TRBD1 (6 bases). This CDR3 contains 14 residues. Germline V gene sequence: CDR1 SGHRS, CDR2 YFSETQ. V shed 0 bases and J shed 3 bases, with 10 bases lying between them. The CDR3 spells CASSLARGHYEQYF. CDR3 coding DNA: TGCGCCAGCAGCTTGGCCAGGGGCCACTACGAGCAGTACTTC. Using reference TRBV5-1 and TRBJ2-7 for the parts outside the CDR3, the full variable domain is KAGVTQTPRYLIKTRGQQVTLSCSPISGHRSVSWYQQTPGQGLQFLFEYFSETQRNKGNFPGRFSGRQFSNSRSEMNVSTLELGDSALYLCASSLARGHYEQYFGPGTRLTVT.

J is TRBJ2-3 and V is TRBV27; 12 bases are a match to TRBD2. The CDR3 totals 19 residues. Trimming removed 2 bases from V and 0 bases from J; junction bases left unmatched: 9. Germline V gives CDR1 MNHEY, CDR2 SMNVEV (reference sequence). CDR3 region: CASSLSTSGTSGSTDTQYF. The CDR3 DNA reads TGTGCCAGCAGTTTAAGTACCTCGGGGACTAGCGGGAGCACAGATACGCAGTATTTT.

The chain joins TRBV6-4 to TRBJ1-1; TRBD1 might be the D (6 bases). Trimming left V 9 bases short and J 3 bases short, with 14 bases between. The CDR3 has 13 residues. Germline V CDR1 and CDR2: MRHNA, SNTAGT. This CDR3 is CARADRTYTEAFF. For the CDR3, the DNA is TGTGCCAGGGCGGACAGAACTTACACTGAAGCTTTCTTT.

This chain joins TRBV11-2 and TRBJ2-3, with TRBD2 as a possible D gene (6 bases). The CDR3 totals 15 residues. Germline V lookup: CDR1 SGHAT, CDR2 FQNNGV. V shed 5 bases and J shed 4 bases, with 16 bases lying between them. The CDR3 loop is CASSPLWRGSDTQYF. CDR3 nucleotides: TGTGCCAGCAGCCCCCTTTGGAGGGGATCAGATACGCAGTATTTT.

The chain employs TRBV4-3 and TRBJ1-6; the match to TRBD1 covers 8 bases. The CDR3 is 15 residues long. The germline gives CDR1 LGHNA, CDR2 YSLEER. Unmatched junction bases numbered 5, after V lost 3 bases and J lost 7 bases. The CDR3 here is CASSHSTGGNSPLHF. CDR3 coding DNA: TGCGCCAGCAGCCATTCTACAGGGGGAAATTCACCCCTCCACTTT.

This chain joins TRBV7-9 and TRBJ2-7; D perhaps matches TRBD1 (5 bases). Germline CDR1 reads SEHNR; CDR2 reads FQNEAQ (reference sequence). V was clipped by 3 bases and J by 6 bases, with 15 bases between them. CDR3 length: 14 amino acids. The CDR3 reads CASSFLSETAEQYF. The CDR3 DNA sequence: TGTGCCAGCAGCTTCCTTAGTGAGACAGCCGAGCAGTACTTC.

This clone was recorded once. The chain uses TRBV28 and TRBJ2-7; 12 nucleotides match TRBD2. The CDR3 covers 16 residues. The germline gives CDR1 MDHEN, CDR2 SYDVKM. The V and J ends lost 1 base and 8 bases, in that order; junction bases with no gene match: 9. The CDR3 spells CASSLLLAGGTYKQYF. The CDR3, as DNA: TGTGCCAGCAGTTTATTACTAGCGGGGGGTACGTACAAGCAGTACTTC.

This chain links TRBV7-9 with TRBJ2-1, with 7 bases aligning to TRBD1. This CDR3 has 13 residues. Germline CDR1 reads SEHNR; CDR2 reads FQNEAQ (reference sequence). Germline trimming cut 6 bases from V and 4 bases from J; bases unmatched to any gene: 3. The CDR3 reads CASSTGDYNEQFF. The CDR3 DNA sequence: TGTGCCAGCAGTACAGGGGATTACAATGAGCAGTTCTTC. Looking up the rest from reference TRBV7-9 and TRBJ2-1 gives the full variable domain: DTGVSQNPRHKITKRGQNVTFRCDPISEHNRLYWYRQTLGQGPEFLTYFQNEAQLEKSRLLSDRFSAERPKGSFSTLEIQRTEQGDSAMYLCASSTGDYNEQFFGPGTRLTVL.

This chain connects TRBV18 to TRBJ2-1, with a weak D call TRBD2 (6 bases). Per the germline V gene, CDR1 is KGHSH and CDR2 is LQKENI. V was shortened by 1 base and J by 8 bases, with 12 bases between the two germline ends. There are 14 residues in the CDR3. DNA for the CDR3: TGTGCCAGCTCACCACTGGGGACTTTGGATGAGCAGTTCTTC. It specifies CASSPLGTLDEQFF.

V usage is TRBV12-3 or TRBV12-4 and J usage is TRBJ1-1; D is undetermined. Trimming pared 5 bases from V and 1 base from J, leaving 5 bases between. CDR3 size: 12 residues. CDR3 sequence (DNA): TGTGCCAGCAGTCCCCGGAACACTGAAGCTTTCTTT. As protein: CASSPRNTEAFF.

The rearrangement links TRBV19 to TRBJ2-7; the D gene is possibly TRBD1 (6 bases). The V gene's germline CDR1 is LNHDA and CDR2 SQIVND (reference sequence). Trimming shortened V by 1 base and J by 1 base, and 11 bases separated the two germline ends. The CDR3 spans 15 residues. The CDR3 DNA follows: TGTGCCAGTAGTATAGCCAGCCAGGGGTCCTACGAGCAGTACTTC. This codes for CASSIASQGSYEQYF.

The chain is built from TRBV5-4 and TRBJ2-3; maybe TRBD2 (6 bases). V was clipped by 4 bases and J by 4 bases, with 19 bases between them. CDR1 is SGHNT and CDR2 is YYREEE in the germline V gene (reference sequence). The CDR3 runs to 16 residues. In nucleotides, the CDR3 is TGTGCCAGCAGCCAAGCGGGTCGGAGGTCCGCAGATACGCAGTATTTT. The encoded protein is CASSQAGRRSADTQYF.

The table lists this clone with a count of one. The chain links TRBV7-9 to TRBJ2-1; 12 bases agree with TRBD2. The V gene end was trimmed by 5 bases and the J gene end by 8 bases; junction bases not matched to a gene: 7. Germline CDR1 SEHNR, CDR2 FQNEAQ (reference sequence). The CDR3 sequence is 15 residues long. CDR3 sequence reads: CASSPLAGGPYEQFF. DNA for the CDR3: TGTGCCAGCAGCCCCCTAGCGGGAGGGCCCTATGAGCAGTTCTTC.

In DNA, the CDR3 is TGTGCCAGCAGCCCCGGGACAGGGGGCAAGTACGAGCAGTACTTC. This encodes CASSPGTGGKYEQYF. This chain links TRBV28 with TRBJ2-7, with TRBD1 matching 12 bases. V lost 6 bases to trimming and J lost 4 bases; unmatched junction nucleotides: 7. The germline V gene has CDR1 MDHEN and CDR2 SYDVKM. There are 15 residues in the CDR3.

The chain recombines TRBV5-5 with TRBJ2-7, with 9 positions matching TRBD2. This CDR3 has 14 residues. V was pared by 7 bases and J by 2 bases, with 7 bases of the junction left unmatched. Germline-derived CDR1 and CDR2 are SGHKS and YYEKEE (reference sequence). CDR3 in amino acids: CASEPTSGTYEQYF. As DNA, the CDR3 is TGTGCCAGCGAACCGACTAGCGGAACCTACGAGCAGTACTTC.

The rearrangement links TRBV6-5 to TRBJ2-7; 8 positions agree with TRBD1. The ends lost 2 bases at V and 1 base at J; junction bases unmatched: 1. In germline, CDR1 is MNHEY, CDR2 SVGAGI. This CDR3 has 14 residues. The DNA of the CDR3 is TGTGCCAGCAGTTACCGGACAGGGTCCTACGAGCAGTACTTC. This codes for CASSYRTGSYEQYF.

The V and J genes are TRBV19 and TRBJ2-1, with TRBD2 matching over 8 bases. The CDR3 has 16 amino acids. The germline gives CDR1 LNHDA, CDR2 SQIVND (reference sequence). V trimming: 7 bases; J trimming: 7 bases; junction bases outside the gene matches: 15. As DNA, the CDR3 is TGTGCCAGTATGCCATTAGCGGGAAGTCGGCGGAATGAGCAGTTCTTC. Translation: CASMPLAGSRRNEQFF.

V is TRBV28 and J is TRBJ2-1, with 7 bases that match TRBD1. Germline V gene data show CDR1 as MDHEN and CDR2 as SYDVKM. This CDR3 comprises 15 residues. V dropped 7 bases and J dropped 7; count of bases not matched to a gene: 13. Here the CDR3 reads CASTSTGFGSNEQFF. The CDR3 nucleotides read TGTGCCAGCACCTCGACAGGGTTTGGGTCTAATGAGCAGTTCTTC.

J is TRBJ1-5 and V is TRBV27; possibly TRBD1 for D (5 bases). Deletions cut 2 bases from V and 2 bases from J, with 13 bases between. Germline CDR1 MNHEY, CDR2 SMNVEV (reference sequence). The CDR3 totals 16 residues. The CDR3 loop reads CASSLRTGGGNQPQHF. CDR3 sequence (DNA): TGTGCCAGCAGTTTACGTACAGGAGGGGGCAATCAGCCCCAGCATTTT.

The sample holds a few counts of this clone. The chain links TRBV7-2 to TRBJ2-1, with D possibly TRBD2 on 6 matching bases. CDR1 and CDR2 (germline): SGHTA, FQGNSA. CDR3 length: 16 residues. V was trimmed by 3 bases and J by 3 bases, leaving 15 bases between them. The CDR3 DNA is TGTGCCAGCAGCTTTCTTAGCGGAAGCTACTACAATGAGCAGTTCTTC. Its protein product is CASSFLSGSYYNEQFF.

Only one count was recorded for this clone. The chain carries TRBV19 and TRBJ2-5, with TRBD2 identical over 7 bases. V shed 8 bases, J shed 5 bases, and the junction held 2 bases outside the gene matches. The germline V gene has CDR1 LNHDA and CDR2 SQIVND (reference sequence). The CDR3 totals 11 residues. CDR3 in DNA: TGTGCCAGTCGAGCGGGGGAGACCCAGTACTTC. Protein sequence: CASRAGETQYF.

The CDR3 region is CASSYPSVNIQYF. Written as DNA, the CDR3 is TGTGCCAGCAGTTACCCTAGCGTCAACATTCAGTACTTC. The V gene is TRBV6-2 or TRBV6-3, the J gene TRBJ2-4, with D tentatively TRBD2 (6 bases). The CDR3 is 13 amino acids. Germline loops: CDR1 MNHEY, CDR2 SVGEGT. Trimming took 2 bases from V and 7 from J, leaving 9 bases between them.